This passage covers 2 T cell receptor beta chains from one sample sequenced in a study of regulatory T cells in long-lasting Graves disease. Time point reported: newly diagnosed GD, antithyroid drugs for less than 3 months. Generation of the TCR library employed RNA extracted from PBMCs. Both iRepertoire HTBI primers and Arm-PCR of CDR3 regions were used to build the TCR beta libraries. From the multiplex PCR reads, TCRdb called clonotypes with MiXCR, one entry per CDR3 protein. Here the sample spans 350,000 to 550,000 distinct CDR3 sequences, roughly 15% being singletons. This sample was shared with a second study, whose subject was T cells in Graves' hyperthyroidism and ophthalmopathy.

Material: peripheral blood mononuclear cells (PBMCs), obtained at new diagnosis, from a patient treated with antithyroid drugs. These receptor sequences come from a woman aged 45-60 years with Graves disease.

V usage is TRBV6-2 or TRBV6-3 and J usage is TRBJ2-7; D possibly corresponds to TRBD2 (6 bases). V gave up 11 bases and J gave up 3 bases, with 11 bases separating them. The CDR3 has 11 amino acids. Germline-derived CDR1 and CDR2 are MNHEY and SVGEGT. For the CDR3, the DNA is TGTGCCGGAGGGACGATCTACGAGCAGTACTTC. Translation gives CAGGTIYEQYF.

The chain has TRBV27 and TRBJ2-3, with 10 bases matching TRBD2. With V trimmed by 3 bases and J by 3 bases, 9 bases remained unmatched. The germline V gene encodes CDR1 MNHEY and CDR2 SMNVEV (reference sequence). The CDR3 consists of 17 residues. Here the CDR3 reads CASSFSSGSDRTDTQYF. The DNA of the CDR3 is TGTGCCAGCAGTTTCTCTAGCGGGAGTGATAGGACAGATACGCAGTATTTT.